These T cell receptor beta chains were read from a single sample in a study of control samples from healthy donors and cancer patients. Clones were sequenced by immunoSEQ multiplex PCR, and TCRdb holds only the in-frame ones, with some missing. The sample yields about 140,000 clones, roughly nine tenths seen once. Source material: blood. The receptors were sampled from a woman in her 30s in good health. Both conserved end residues are part of each CDR3. The D gene is left open where the match is weak. The size of a clone is reported for some rows only, either as once, few or many, or as a class for expanded clones.

d_gene | abundance | j_gene | v_gene | len | CDR3aa | CDR3nt
- | - | TRBJ1-4 | TRBV27 | 17 | CASSPTRGGIYGEKLFF | TGTGCCAGCAGCCCGACTCGGGGGGGAATATACGGTGAAAAACTGTTTTTT
- | - | TRBJ1-3 | TRBV15 | 15 | CATSRDRNSGNTIYF | TGTGCCACCAGCAGAGATAGGAACAGTGGAAACACCATATATTTT
TRBD1 | - | TRBJ2-5 | TRBV18 | 13 | CASSPQGAETQYF | TGTGCCAGCTCACCACAGGGGGCAGAGACCCAGTACTTC
- | few | TRBJ2-7 | TRBV11-2 | 15 | CASSPPGSPTYEQYF | TGTGCCAGCAGCCCCCCTGGCAGTCCGACCTACGAGCAGTACTTC
TRBD1 | - | TRBJ1-1 | TRBV27 | 14 | CASSSGTGGFEAFF | TGTGCCAGCAGTTCCGGGACAGGGGGCTTTGAAGCTTTCTTT
- | - | TRBJ1-5 | TRBV6-4 | 16 | CARSDGMGYSNQPQHF | TGTGCCAGATCCGACGGAATGGGCTATAGCAATCAGCCCCAGCATTTT
TRBD2 | - | TRBJ2-1 | TRBV14 | 15 | CASSREAGGYNEQFF | TGTGCCAGCAGCCGGGAAGCGGGAGGGTACAATGAGCAGTTCTTC
TRBD2 | - | TRBJ2-3 | TRBV2 | 15 | CASGPSGGSGDTQYF | TGTGCCAGCGGCCCTAGCGGGGGGAGTGGGGATACGCAGTATTTT
- | - | TRBJ2-3 | TRBV2 | 13 | CASSVGFTDTQYF | TGTGCCAGCAGTGTTGGCTTCACAGATACGCAGTATTTT
- | - | TRBJ1-2 | TRBV9 | 14 | CASSVGPGSYGYTF | TGTGCCAGCAGCGTAGGACCGGGATCTTATGGCTACACCTTC
- | - | TRBJ2-5 | TRBV10-3 | 16 | CAISDTQASFPETQYF | TGTGCCATCAGTGATACGCAGGCGTCTTTCCCAGAGACCCAGTACTTC